These 3 T cell receptor beta chains originate from one sample sequenced in a study of blood T cells in healthy people across ages. The second PCR ran roughly 7 to 11 cycles with a sample-barcoded 5' primer and J-beta primers. MiXCR, applied by TCRdb to the 5' RACE reads, yields one record per CDR3 protein. Of hundreds of thousands of distinct CDR3 sequences in the sample, more than 45% were seen once. The sample taken for sequencing was blood. These receptors all come from a man older than 75 in good health.

The V call is TRBV4-3, the J call TRBJ1-2; D might be TRBD1 (5 bases). CDR1 and CDR2 from the germline V gene are LGHNA and YSLEER. The CDR3 is 16 amino acids. The ends were cut back, 4 bases at V and 1 base at J, with 16 bases in the middle. The CDR3 spells CASSPRGRVYNYGYTF. CDR3 DNA sequence: TGCGCCAGCAGCCCCCGGGGGAGGGTCTATAACTATGGCTACACCTTC.

The CDR3 nucleotides are TGTGCCAGCAGCTTAGATGGGGGGACTGAAGCTTTCTTT. It yields the protein CASSLDGGTEAFF. The genes are TRBV7-9 and TRBJ1-1, with D possibly being TRBD1 (5 bases). Germline V gives CDR1 SEHNR, CDR2 FQNEAQ (reference sequence). The CDR3 totals 13 residues. V lost 1 base and J 5 bases, leaving 8 bases between the germline ends.

On this clonotype: One end of the junction is discordant with germline, which a read error may explain. The chain is built from TRBV7-3 and TRBJ2-3; 10 nucleotides match TRBD1. The CDR3 is 17 residues long. CDR1 is SGHTA and CDR2 is FQGTGA in the germline V gene. Here the CDR3 reads CASSLNTGTGVSDTQYF. The CDR3, as DNA: TGTGCCAGCAGCTTAAACACCGGGACAGGGGTTTCAGATACGCAGTATTTC.